Shown below are 18 T cell receptor beta chains from a single sample sequenced in a study of neurological immune-mediated disorders (dated by TCRdb to the late 2010s). The protocol used for the library was 5' RACE. This sample was sequenced with an Illumina HiSeq 2500. Through fastp at Q25 and MiXCR, TCRdb rebuilt clones from the public reads, retaining in-frame beta chains. A single entry per CDR3 protein holds the most common genes and DNA from its merged rows. The sample table shows 66,000 or so distinct CDR3 sequences, and 3.4% are seen once. The ten largest clones capture roughly 3.7% of the sample. The sequenced material came from PBMCs. Every receptor here comes from a man aged 40-50 years with multiple sclerosis.

This clonotype was seen at least ten times. The CDR3 region has the DNA TGTGCCAGCAGTGCCCGGGGGATTCAAGAGACCCAGTACTTC. The encoded protein is CASSARGIQETQYF. The rearrangement joins TRBV12-3 or TRBV12-4 to TRBJ2-5; D is perhaps TRBD2 (6 bases). V lost 5 bases and J lost 2, with 12 bases in between. This CDR3 spans 14 amino acids.

There are many counts of this clonotype. V is TRBV3-1 and J is TRBJ2-1; weak D call: TRBD2 (5 bases). Germline V gives CDR1 LGHDT, CDR2 YNNKEL (reference sequence). The CDR3 extends over 16 amino acids. V gave up 1 base and J gave up 10 bases, with 20 bases separating them. The CDR3 nucleotides are TGTGCCAGCAGCCAAGGAGACGGACTCTTCCCCAGGGAGCAGTTCTTC. Encoded protein: CASSQGDGLFPREQFF.

This clonotype was detected ten times or more. V and J are TRBV5-1 and TRBJ2-6; D remains unclear. V lost 3 bases and J lost 0, with 7 bases in between. Germline V CDR1 and CDR2: SGHRS, YFSETQ. The CDR3 consists of 15 residues. This CDR3 is CASSSAFSGANVLTF. The CDR3 DNA sequence: TGCGCCAGCAGCTCAGCTTTCTCTGGGGCCAACGTCCTGACTTTC.

This clonotype was seen only a few times. A read error may produce the germline difference seen at one junction end. The V and J genes are TRBV2 and TRBJ1-5, with TRBD1 as a possible D gene (5 bases). The V gene's germline CDR1 is SNHLY and CDR2 FYNNEI. This CDR3 has 12 residues. The CDR3 here is CASSVGPKTQNF. The CDR3 nucleotides read TGTGCCAGCAGTGTGGGGCCTAAGACCCAGAATTTT.

This clonotype came up many times. In nucleotides, the CDR3 is TGCGCCAGCAGCCGGTTCTCTGGGGCCAACGTCCTGACTTTC. Residues: CASSRFSGANVLTF. The rearrangement links TRBV5-1 to TRBJ2-6; D call uncertain. Germline-derived CDR1 and CDR2 are SGHRS and YFSETQ. V lost 4 bases, J lost 0 bases, and 5 bases lay in between. This CDR3 has 14 residues.

This clonotype was seen at least ten times. The rearrangement joins TRBV10-3 to TRBJ1-5; D is unresolved. The germline V gene encodes CDR1 ENHRY and CDR2 SYGVKD. Trimming stripped 0 bases from V and 5 bases from J, with 11 bases between. The CDR3 contains 15 residues. The CDR3 DNA sequence: TGTGCCATCAGTGAGTCCACTACACCGGATCAGCCCCAGCATTTT. Translating gives CAISESTTPDQPQHF.

This clonotype showed up many times. The V call is TRBV24-1, the J call TRBJ2-1; D is possibly TRBD1 or TRBD2 (5 bases each). Germline V gives CDR1 KGHDR, CDR2 SFDVKD. This CDR3 is built from 16 residues. V was trimmed by 1 base and J by 8 bases, leaving 17 bases between them. Written as DNA, the CDR3 is TGTGCCACCAGTGATTTTTTCCGAGAGGGACGCGATGAGCAGTTCTTC. Translating it yields CATSDFFREGRDEQFF.

In this sample, this clonotype turned up many times. The chain combines TRBV10-2 with TRBJ2-2, with D maybe TRBD1 (6 bases). With 7 bases removed from V and 1 base from J, the gap between germline ends came to 13 bases. CDR1 is WSHSY and CDR2 is SAAADI in the germline V gene. There are 15 residues in the CDR3. Written as DNA, the CDR3 is TGCGCCAGCAACCCTCGGACAGAGAACACCGGGGAGCTGTTTTTT. As protein: CASNPRTENTGELFF.

The sample holds many counts of this clonotype. The gene calls are TRBV20-1 and TRBJ2-1; the D is unclear. From germline, CDR1 is DFQATT and CDR2 SNEGSKA (reference sequence). CDR3 length: 12 residues. V dropped 0 bases and J dropped 9 bases, with 9 bases sitting between them. Here the CDR3 reads CSARDGRPEQFF. The CDR3 DNA follows: TGCAGTGCTAGAGACGGTCGGCCTGAGCAGTTCTTC.

At least ten counts were recorded for this clonotype. The genes are TRBV9 and TRBJ1-2; D might be TRBD1 (6 bases). The germline V gene encodes CDR1 SGDLS and CDR2 YYNGEE. V lost 3 bases and J lost 2, with 14 bases in between. The CDR3 spans 15 residues. CDR3 bases: TGTGCCAGCAGCGCAAACTACGGACAGAACTATGGCTACACCTTC. As protein: CASSANYGQNYGYTF.

This clonotype was recorded many times. The gene calls are TRBV10-2 and TRBJ2-7; the match to TRBD1 covers 7 bases. Germline loops: CDR1 WSHSY, CDR2 SAAADI. V lost 6 bases, J lost 0 bases, and 8 bases stayed unmatched. The CDR3 totals 15 residues. For the CDR3, the DNA is TGCGCCAGCAGAGGTAGGGACAGTTCCTCCTACGAGCAGTACTTC. Its protein is CASRGRDSSSYEQYF.

This clonotype was recorded many times. The chain is built from TRBV29-1 and TRBJ2-5; 9 bases map to TRBD2. The V and J ends lost 3 bases and 1 base, in that order; junction bases with no gene match: 3. Germline V gene data show CDR1 as SQVTM and CDR2 as ANQGSEA. This CDR3 contains 14 residues. The CDR3 sequence is CSVDLAGRQETQYF. The CDR3 DNA reads TGCAGCGTTGATCTAGCGGGACGCCAAGAGACCCAGTACTTC.

This clonotype showed up many times. The chain has TRBV27 and TRBJ1-2; 9 nucleotides agree with TRBD1. V shed 5 bases, J shed 7 bases, and the junction held 11 bases outside the gene matches. This CDR3 region has 15 residues. CDR1 and CDR2 (germline): MNHEY, SMNVEV (reference sequence). The chain's CDR3 is CASSRIRQGVGGYTF. The CDR3 nucleotides read TGTGCCAGCAGTCGTATCCGACAGGGGGTGGGTGGCTACACCTTC.

This clonotype was observed many times. This chain links TRBV20-1 with TRBJ1-5, with D unresolved. V gave up 0 bases and J gave up 4 bases, with 10 bases separating them. The CDR3 extends over 14 amino acids. Germline V gene lookup returns CDR1 DFQATT and CDR2 SNEGSKA (reference sequence). CDR3: CSARDLLGNQPQHF. CDR3 nucleotides: TGCAGTGCTAGAGATCTACTAGGGAATCAGCCCCAGCATTTT.

By share, this clonotype ranks as medium-sized. The chain links TRBV29-1 to TRBJ1-1; no reliable D call. This CDR3 spans 11 amino acids. The germline gives CDR1 SQVTM, CDR2 ANQGSEA. Trimming stripped 6 bases from V and 0 bases from J, with 5 bases between. The chain's CDR3 is CSVALNTEAFF. CDR3 coding DNA: TGCAGCGTCGCCTTGAACACTGAAGCTTTCTTT.

This clonotype was counted ten times or more. This chain connects TRBV15 to TRBJ2-7; D is ambiguous. Germline CDR1 and CDR2: LNHNV and YYDKDF (reference sequence). V shed 0 bases and J shed 3 bases, with 12 bases lying between them. There are 15 residues in the CDR3. Here the CDR3 DNA reads TGTGCCACCAGCAGAGACGGCAGGAGAAACTACGAGCAGTACTTC. Protein sequence: CATSRDGRRNYEQYF.

This clonotype was counted ten times or more. The rearrangement uses TRBV6-5 and TRBJ1-1; D not resolved. CDR1 and CDR2 from the germline V gene are MNHEY and SVGAGI. The CDR3 has 13 amino acids. V lost 2 bases to trimming and J lost 1 base, with 5 bases between them. CDR3 protein: CASSYGQNTEAFF. The CDR3 bases are TGTGCCAGCAGTTACGGGCAGAACACTGAAGCTTTCTTT.

This clonotype was detected many times. The chain is built from TRBV20-1 and TRBJ1-6; tentatively, D is TRBD1 (5 bases). V lost 0 bases to trimming and J lost 7 bases, with 19 bases between them. This CDR3 is built from 17 residues. Germline V gene data show CDR1 as DFQATT and CDR2 as SNEGSKA (reference sequence). CDR3 residues: CSARDMVDNRGNSPLHF. The CDR3 DNA reads as TGCAGTGCTAGAGATATGGTGGACAACCGAGGCAATTCACCCCTCCACTTT.